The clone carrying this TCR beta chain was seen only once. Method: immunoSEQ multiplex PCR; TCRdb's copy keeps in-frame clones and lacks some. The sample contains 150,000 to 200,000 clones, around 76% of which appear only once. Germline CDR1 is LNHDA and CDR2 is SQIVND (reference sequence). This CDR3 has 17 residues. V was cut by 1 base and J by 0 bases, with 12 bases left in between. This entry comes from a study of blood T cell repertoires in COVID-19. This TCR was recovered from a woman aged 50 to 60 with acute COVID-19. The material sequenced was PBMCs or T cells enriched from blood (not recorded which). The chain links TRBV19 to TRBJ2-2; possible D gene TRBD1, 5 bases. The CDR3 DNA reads TGTGCCAGTAGTATAGGGCCGACAGTAGCGAACACCGGGGAGCTGTTTTTT. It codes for CASSIGPTVANTGELFF. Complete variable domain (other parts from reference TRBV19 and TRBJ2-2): DGGITQSPKYLFRKEGQNVTLSCEQNLNHDAMYWYRQDPGQGLRLIYYSQIVNDFQKGDIAEGYSVSREKKESFPLTVTSAQKNPTAFYLCASSIGPTVANTGELFFGEGSRLTVL.